The 28 T cell receptor beta chains below were found in one sample sequenced in a study of T cells in Graves' hyperthyroidism and ophthalmopathy. The investigators amplified TCR beta CDR3 regions from RNA transcripts. First-round RT-PCR targeting the TCR CDR3 was performed with the HTBI primer set. TCRdb analysed the multiplex PCR reads with MiXCR anew, one entry per CDR3 protein. The sample shows over 650,000 distinct CDR3 sequences, 45% of them seen only once. The source material was peripheral blood or thyroid tissue (not recorded which). Receptors were obtained from an adult man with Graves' disease, either hyperthyroidism or ophthalmopathy (not recorded which).

About this clonotype: This clone may be a read error of a much larger clone one base away. J is TRBJ2-6 and V is TRBV20-1; no firm D call. The ends were cut back, 7 bases at V and 4 bases at J, with 11 bases in the middle. Per the germline V gene, CDR1 is DFQATT and CDR2 is SNEGSKA (reference sequence). This CDR3 has 13 amino acids. The CDR3 is CSVETSGANVLTF. The CDR3 DNA is TGCAGTGTCGAAACCTCCGGGGCCAACGTCCTGACTTTC.

V and J are TRBV5-1 and TRBJ1-5; 7 bases are shared with TRBD1. Unmatched junction bases numbered 8, after V lost 4 bases and J lost 4 bases. The CDR3 sequence is 15 residues long. The V gene's germline CDR1 is SGHRS and CDR2 YFSETQ. The CDR3 DNA reads as TGCGCCAGCAGCCCGAGGAGGGGGCTTAATCAGCCCCAGCATTTT. It yields the protein CASSPRRGLNQPQHF.

This clonotype has more than one count but fewer than ten. This chain connects TRBV20-1 to TRBJ1-5, with TRBD1 identical over 12 bases. Germline V lookup: CDR1 DFQATT, CDR2 SNEGSKA (reference sequence). V was pared by 2 bases and J by 6 bases, with 5 bases of the junction left unmatched. CDR3 length: 15 residues. This CDR3 reads CSARHGTGGSQPQHF. DNA of the CDR3: TGCAGTGCTAGACATGGGACAGGGGGCAGTCAGCCCCAGCATTTT.

This clonotype appeared many times. This chain joins TRBV15 and TRBJ1-4; tentatively, D is TRBD1 (5 bases). CDR3 length: 15 amino acids. The germline V and J ends were trimmed by 0 bases and 5 bases, with 10 bases remaining between them. Germline values: CDR1 LNHNV, CDR2 YYDKDF (reference sequence). The CDR3 DNA reads TGTGCCACCAGCAGAGATCGGGGGGAAAATGAAAAACTGTTTTTT. The encoded protein is CATSRDRGENEKLFF. The variable domain in full, completed from reference TRBV15 and TRBJ1-4, reads DAMVIQNPRYQVTQFGKPVTLSCSQTLNHNVMYWYQQKSSQAPKLLFHYYDKDFNNEADTPDNFQSRRPNTSFCFLDIRSPGLGDTAMYLCATSRDRGENEKLFFGSGTQLSVL.

This clonotype was seen ten or more times. This chain uses TRBV7-3 with TRBJ1-5, with D perhaps TRBD1 (5 bases). The germline V gene has CDR1 SGHTA and CDR2 FQGTGA. V lost 5 bases, J lost 6 bases, and 17 bases lay in between. The CDR3 is 15 amino acids. The CDR3 region has the DNA TGTGCCAGCAGCCTAAGTGCTGGGGCGGGTCAGCCCCAGCATTTT. It encodes CASSLSAGAGQPQHF.

This clonotype was observed many times. This sequence joins TRBV5-1 and TRBJ1-6, with a weak D call TRBD1 (5 bases). CDR3 length: 16 amino acids. Trimming shortened V by 0 bases and J by 7 bases, and 14 bases separated the two germline ends. Germline loops: CDR1 SGHRS, CDR2 YFSETQ. The CDR3 DNA is TGCGCCAGCAGCTTGGACAGGACACTGATCAATTCACCCCTCCACTTT. Protein sequence: CASSLDRTLINSPLHF.

The table lists this clonotype with a few counts. This chain uses TRBV2 with TRBJ2-7; 12 nucleotides match TRBD2. The CDR3 sequence is 16 residues long. CDR1 and CDR2 (germline): SNHLY, FYNNEI. The V segment lost 4 bases and the J segment 5 bases; nucleotides outside the gene matches: 9. CDR3 protein: CASSANPSGRAHEQYF. CDR3 sequence (DNA): TGTGCCAGCAGTGCTAACCCTAGCGGGAGGGCCCACGAGCAGTACTTC. Combining the CDR3 with reference TRBV2 and TRBJ2-7 gives the whole variable domain EPEVTQTPSHQVTQMGQEVILRCVPISNHLYFYWYRQILGQKVEFLVSFYNNEISEKSEIFDDQFSVERPDGSNFTLKIRSTKLEDSAMYFCASSANPSGRAHEQYFGPGTRLTVT.

The chain joins TRBV9 to TRBJ2-7, with 14 positions matching TRBD2. After removal of 4 bases from V and 6 bases from J, the junction contained 9 bases not matched to a gene. CDR1 and CDR2 from the germline V gene are SGDLS and YYNGEE. This CDR3 has 16 residues. The CDR3 DNA reads as TGTGCCAGCAGCCAGGAAACGGGACTAGCGGGGGCCGAGCAGTACTTC. The encoded protein is CASSQETGLAGAEQYF.

Details on this clonotype: A much larger clone sits a single nucleotide away, making a read error possible. The J gene is TRBJ1-2, the V gene TRBV19, with 8 positions matching TRBD1. The CDR3 is 15 amino acids. CDR1 is LNHDA, CDR2 SQIVND, per germline (reference sequence). CDR3 in amino acids: CAGSTGQGRNYGYTF. The CDR3 DNA reads TGTGCCGGTAGTACTGGACAGGGAAGGAACTATGGCTACACCTTC.

The genes are TRBV12-3 or TRBV12-4 and TRBJ1-1; TRBD1 aligns across 7 bases. Unmatched junction bases numbered 9, after V lost 6 bases and J lost 5 bases. CDR3 size: 14 residues. The CDR3 region is CASRLDRVRTEAFF. The CDR3 region has the DNA TGTGCCAGCAGACTCGACAGGGTTAGAACTGAAGCTTTCTTT.

This clonotype was counted ten times or more. The chain recombines TRBV2 with TRBJ2-5, with a tentative D call TRBD2 (5 bases). V lost 3 bases and J lost 5, with 16 bases in between. This CDR3 region has 15 residues. Germline V lookup: CDR1 SNHLY, CDR2 FYNNEI. The CDR3 nucleotides read TGTGCCAGCAGTGACCGACTAACCGGTTGGGAGACCCAGTACTTC. This encodes CASSDRLTGWETQYF.

The V and J genes are TRBV7-2 and TRBJ1-1; 9 bases are shared with TRBD1. Germline-derived CDR1 and CDR2 are SGHTA and FQGNSA. After removal of 4 bases from V and 4 bases from J, the junction contained 7 bases not matched to a gene. The CDR3 runs 15 residues. The CDR3 here is CASSSPGTGSTEAFF. The CDR3 DNA reads TGTGCCAGCAGCTCCCCCGGGACAGGGTCCACTGAAGCTTTCTTT.

In this sample, this clonotype turned up many times. This chain uses TRBV10-3 with TRBJ1-5; D is unclear. V gave up 2 bases and J gave up 5 bases, with 10 bases separating them. This CDR3 region has 14 residues. The germline V gene encodes CDR1 ENHRY and CDR2 SYGVKD. The CDR3: CAISEAGRDQPQHF. The CDR3 DNA follows: TGTGCCATCAGTGAGGCAGGACGGGATCAGCCCCAGCATTTT.

On this clonotype: Its ends do not fully match the called genes, so a read error is possible. The J gene is TRBJ1-5, the V gene TRBV5-1, with TRBD1 matching 10 bases. Germline assignment: CDR1 SGHRS and CDR2 YFSETQ. This CDR3 has 15 residues. The CDR3 is CTSSPTGTGDQPQHF. The CDR3 DNA reads TGCACCAGCAGCCCGACGGGGACAGGGGATCAGCCCCAGCATTTT.

This chain links TRBV20-1 with TRBJ2-5; 7 nucleotides align to TRBD1. Germline V gene data show CDR1 as DFQATT and CDR2 as SNEGSKA (reference sequence). J was trimmed by 2 bases and V by 3 bases; bases with no gene match: 9. The CDR3 totals 15 residues. CDR3 sequence reads: CSARPPRGRQETQYF. In DNA form, the CDR3 reads TGCAGTGCTAGGCCCCCGAGGGGGCGTCAAGAGACCCAGTACTTC.

The rearrangement uses TRBV19 and TRBJ1-3; perhaps TRBD1 as D (6 bases). CDR1 LNHDA and CDR2 SQIVND come from the germline V gene (reference sequence). The CDR3 consists of 16 residues. V lost 6 bases and J lost 1, with 16 bases in between. This CDR3 reads CASSYRVKGSGNTIYF. Written as DNA, the CDR3 is TGTGCCAGTAGCTACAGGGTAAAAGGTTCTGGAAACACCATATATTTT.

As for this clonotype: A much larger clone lies one base from this, so it may be a read error. The chain is built from TRBV7-9 and TRBJ2-7, with a tentative D call TRBD1 (5 bases). Trimming left V 8 bases short and J 9 bases short, with 17 bases between. This CDR3 comprises 12 residues. Germline CDR1 SEHNR, CDR2 FQNEAQ (reference sequence). The CDR3 nucleotides read TGTGCCAGCTCCGCCGCAGGGCGTGCGCAGTACTTC. Amino acids: CASSAAGRAQYF.

The table lists this clonotype with a few counts. The chain couples TRBV7-2 to TRBJ1-4; 7 positions agree with TRBD1. After removal of 2 bases from V and 7 bases from J, the junction contained 13 bases not matched to a gene. Germline CDR1 and CDR2: SGHTA and FQGNSA. CDR3 length: 17 residues. CDR3 loop: CASSLLILGTVGEKLFF. Written as DNA, the CDR3 is TGTGCCAGCAGCTTATTAATTCTCGGGACAGTGGGTGAAAAACTGTTTTTT.

Only a few counts were recorded for this clonotype. The chain carries TRBV5-1 and TRBJ1-3, with D hard to call. Per germline, CDR1 SGHRS and CDR2 YFSETQ. The V end was cut by 0 bases, the J end by 3 bases, with 10 bases between. CDR3 size: 15 residues. Here the CDR3 reads CASSLAGGLGNTIYF. The CDR3 nucleotides read TGCGCCAGCAGCTTGGCCGGAGGGCTTGGAAACACCATATATTTT.

This clonotype was picked up many times. This chain uses TRBV7-2 with TRBJ2-7, with D perhaps TRBD2 (6 bases). V shed 2 bases and J shed 6 bases, with 17 bases lying between them. Per the germline V gene, CDR1 is SGHTA and CDR2 is FQGNSA. This CDR3 spans 15 amino acids. CDR3: CASSLRGGTISEQYF. Written as DNA, the CDR3 is TGTGCCAGCAGCTTACGCGGCGGGACGATCAGCGAGCAGTACTTC.

In this sample, this clonotype turned up many times. The CDR3 region has the DNA TGTGCCACCAGCAGAGGACTGACCTCTGGAAACACCATATATTTT. Protein: CATSRGLTSGNTIYF. The V and J genes are TRBV15 and TRBJ1-3; D is undetermined. Germline-derived CDR1 and CDR2 are LNHNV and YYDKDF (reference sequence). This CDR3 has 15 residues. The ends were cut back, 1 base at V and 0 bases at J, with 7 bases in the middle.

Details on this clonotype: A much larger clone lies one base from this, so it may be a read error. V and J are TRBV7-2 and TRBJ1-2; 7 bases are a match to TRBD1. The germline V gene has CDR1 SGHTA and CDR2 FQGNSA. The CDR3 is 14 amino acids. The CDR3 coding sequence is TGTGCCAGCAGCTTAGCCGGGACAGAGTATGGCCACACCTTC. It specifies CASSLAGTEYGHTF.

This clonotype was counted a few times. The chain uses TRBV19 and TRBJ1-5; D gene ambiguous. Germline assignment: CDR1 LNHDA and CDR2 SQIVND (reference sequence). The CDR3 loop spans 16 amino acids. The V gene lost 2 bases and the J gene lost 2 bases, with 13 bases spanning the gap. CDR3 amino acids: CASSIRGDIGNQPQHF. The DNA of the CDR3 is TGTGCCAGTAGTATACGTGGGGATATCGGCAATCAGCCCCAGCATTTT. The whole variable domain, remainder taken from reference TRBV19 and TRBJ1-5, is DGGITQSPKYLFRKEGQNVTLSCEQNLNHDAMYWYRQDPGQGLRLIYYSQIVNDFQKGDIAEGYSVSREKKESFPLTVTSAQKNPTAFYLCASSIRGDIGNQPQHFGDGTRLSIL.

This clonotype was seen at least ten times. The CDR3 is CSVESGGRDTEAFF. The CDR3 DNA reads TGCAGCGTTGAATCAGGGGGCAGGGACACTGAAGCTTTCTTT. The chain employs TRBV29-1 and TRBJ1-1; 8 positions agree with TRBD1. Germline V gives CDR1 SQVTM, CDR2 ANQGSEA. The CDR3 consists of 14 residues. Trimming removed 2 bases from V and 3 bases from J; junction bases left unmatched: 5.

V usage is TRBV29-1 and J usage is TRBJ1-4; TRBD1 matches 7 bases. CDR3 length: 14 residues. CDR1 is SQVTM, CDR2 ANQGSEA, per germline. With 8 bases clipped from V and 8 bases from J, the junction kept 14 bases outside the gene matches. The CDR3 DNA follows: TGCAGCACCAAGGGGGCGAGGGGTGGCGAAAAACTGTTTTTT. As protein: CSTKGARGGEKLFF. Using reference TRBV29-1 and TRBJ1-4 for the parts outside the CDR3, the full variable domain is SAVISQKPSRDICQRGTSLTIQCQVDSQVTMMFWYRQQPGQSLTLIATANQGSEATYESGFVIDKFPISRPNLTFSTLTVSNMSPEDSSIYLCSTKGARGGEKLFFGSGTQLSVL.

The J gene is TRBJ2-7, the V gene TRBV20-1; TRBD2 matches at 8 bases. The ends lost 2 bases at V and 3 bases at J; junction bases unmatched: 9. Germline assignment: CDR1 DFQATT and CDR2 SNEGSKA (reference sequence). The CDR3 contains 15 residues. CDR3 loop: CSARRPGTSSYEQYF. The CDR3 coding sequence is TGCAGTGCTAGACGCCCCGGGACTAGTAGCTACGAGCAGTACTTC.

About this clonotype: A much larger clone differs from this one at a single base, so this may be a read error. This rearrangement joins TRBV29-1 to TRBJ1-1, with D perhaps TRBD1 (5 bases). Germline CDR1 is SQVTM and CDR2 is ANQGSEA. The CDR3 loop spans 15 amino acids. Trimming stripped 4 bases from V and 3 bases from J, with 18 bases between. Here the CDR3 reads CSVGGLRGLHTEAFF. The CDR3 coding sequence is TGCAGCGTTGGGGGACTTAGGGGATTGCACACTGAAGCTTTCTTT. The variable domain in full, with the rest retrieved from reference TRBV29-1 and TRBJ1-1, is SAVISQKPSRDICQRGTSLTIQCQVDSQVTMMFWYRQQPGQSLTLIATANQGSEATYESGFVIDKFPISRPNLTFSTLTVSNMSPEDSSIYLCSVGGLRGLHTEAFFGQGTRLTVV.

This clonotype was seen just once. The rearrangement links TRBV7-2 to TRBJ2-2, with D hard to call. Trimming cost V 6 bases and J 8 bases, with 10 bases left between them. Germline-derived CDR1 and CDR2 are SGHTA and FQGNSA. The CDR3 spans 12 residues. The CDR3 sequence: CTSSYSIGELFF. The DNA for the CDR3 is TGTACCAGCAGTTACTCTATAGGGGAGCTGTTTTTT.